The clone carrying this T cell receptor beta chain was seen many times. This specimen comes from a study of T-cell reconstitution after alpha-beta-depleted transplantation in children. A TCRbeta library incorporating unique molecular identifiers was prepared. One entry per CDR3 protein results from TCRdb running MiXCR on the PCR reads. The repertoire holds 100,000 to 130,000 distinct CDR3 sequences, 5.5% to 7% seen once, with roughly 23% in the top ten. The CDR3 sequence is 12 residues long. The germline V gene encodes CDR1 DFQATT and CDR2 SNEGSKA (reference sequence). Trimming took 4 bases from V and 1 from J, leaving 8 bases between them.

The TCR was taken from a male patient aged 2 to 9 who had a stem cell transplant for acute lymphoblastic leukemia, so the T cells may come from the graft donor. J is TRBJ2-7 and V is TRBV20-1; the D gene is possibly TRBD2 (6 bases). Here the sequenced sample was PBMCs, mostly from graft donor cells, taken 360 days after TCRalphabeta/CD19-depleted stem cell transplant. In DNA form, the CDR3 reads TGCAGTGCTATTGGGACTTCCTACGAGCAGTACTTC. Translating gives CSAIGTSYEQYF.